The 24 T cell receptor beta chains in this list originate from one sample, sequenced in a study of blood T cell repertoires in COVID-19. The table came from immunoSEQ multiplex PCR; TCRdb's copy has only in-frame clones and leaves some out. The sample contains some 100,000 clones, roughly 86% of which appear only once. Source material: peripheral blood. The origin of the receptors is a man between 45 and 60 years old with acute or convalescent COVID-19.

The rearrangement uses TRBV25-1 and TRBJ1-2; 8 bases fit TRBD1. With V trimmed by 9 bases and J by 10 bases, 16 bases remained unmatched. This CDR3 region has 14 residues. Germline V gives CDR1 MGHDK, CDR2 SYGVNS. The CDR3 reads CASAPSGQGGNYTF. The DNA of the CDR3 is TGTGCCAGTGCGCCCTCCGGACAGGGTGGCAACTACACCTTC.

This chain uses TRBV2 with TRBJ2-1, with unresolved D. Trimming removed 4 bases at V and 4 bases at J, with 23 bases between. The CDR3 is 18 amino acids. Germline CDR1 reads SNHLY; CDR2 reads FYNNEI. As DNA, the CDR3 is TGTGCCAGCAGTGGAGAACCACAGAAACTCTTACTTTACAATGAGCAGTTCTTC. Protein sequence: CASSGEPQKLLLYNEQFF.

This chain joins TRBV29-1 and TRBJ1-2; a weak D match, TRBD1 (5 bases). The CDR3 runs to 11 residues. In germline, CDR1 is SQVTM, CDR2 ANQGSEA. V gave up 8 bases and J gave up 8 bases, with 15 bases separating them. CDR3: CSLGGVEGYTF. In DNA form, the CDR3 reads TGCAGCCTCGGGGGGGTCGAAGGCTACACCTTC.

The chain recombines TRBV25-1 with TRBJ2-7; weak D call: TRBD1 (6 bases). Looked up from germline, CDR1 is MGHDK and CDR2 is SYGVNS. Trimming removed 4 bases from V and 2 bases from J, with 12 bases in between. CDR3 length equals 14 residues. The CDR3 loop reads CASSVTGTTYEQYF. The CDR3 region has the DNA TGTGCCAGCAGTGTTACCGGGACAACCTACGAGCAGTACTTC.

The V call is TRBV14, the J call TRBJ2-1; possibly TRBD1 for D (5 bases). The V end lost 5 bases, the J end lost 0 bases, and 11 bases lay between the germline ends. This CDR3 region has 15 residues. Germline V gives CDR1 SGHDN, CDR2 FVKESK. In nucleotides, the CDR3 is TGTGCCAGCAGCACACAAAGGGGCTCCTACAATGAGCAGTTCTTC. This translates into CASSTQRGSYNEQFF.

This chain links TRBV4-1 with TRBJ1-5; D unclear. Trimming cost V 2 bases and J 0 bases, with 11 bases left between them. The CDR3 runs to 16 residues. Germline assignment: CDR1 MGHRA and CDR2 YSYEKL. The CDR3 loop reads CASSQSTSFSNQPQHF. The CDR3 nucleotides read TGCGCCAGCAGCCAATCTACGTCCTTTAGCAATCAGCCCCAGCATTTT.

The V call is TRBV7-9, the J call TRBJ2-7; the D is unclear. Germline CDR1 reads SEHNR; CDR2 reads FQNEAQ (reference sequence). The CDR3 contains 13 residues. The V end was cut by 4 bases, the J end by 3 bases, with 10 bases between. CDR3 in amino acids: CASSSSGVYEQYF. As DNA, the CDR3 is TGTGCCAGCAGCTCCTCGGGTGTCTACGAGCAGTACTTC.

J is TRBJ1-1 and V is TRBV6-5; TRBD1 might be the D (5 bases). The CDR3 is 13 residues long. Trimming shortened V by 5 bases and J by 1 base, and 8 bases separated the two germline ends. CDR1 and CDR2 (germline): MNHEY, SVGAGI. The DNA of the CDR3 is TGTGCCAGCAGTCTCACAGGGAACACTGAAGCTTTCTTT. As protein: CASSLTGNTEAFF.

V usage is TRBV15 and J usage is TRBJ1-4; TRBD1 matches at 7 bases. The V and J ends lost 2 bases and 10 bases, in that order; junction bases with no gene match: 7. The CDR3 extends over 14 amino acids. Germline V CDR1 and CDR2: LNHNV, YYDKDF (reference sequence). CDR3 sequence reads: CATSRNRQGGKLFF. The CDR3 region has the DNA TGTGCCACCAGCAGAAACCGACAGGGTGGAAAACTGTTTTTT.

This chain joins TRBV7-2 and TRBJ2-7, with 7 positions matching TRBD2. The V gene end was trimmed by 6 bases and the J gene end by 5 bases; junction bases not matched to a gene: 7. The CDR3 loop spans 13 amino acids. The germline V gene encodes CDR1 SGHTA and CDR2 FQGNSA. The CDR3 DNA reads as TGTGCCAGCAGGGGGTCAGGGAGGGACGAGCAGTACTTC. Encoded protein: CASRGSGRDEQYF.

About this clone: Other DNA sequences in this specimen translate into the identical CDR3. V usage is TRBV19 and J usage is TRBJ2-6; D is undetermined. CDR1 is LNHDA, CDR2 SQIVND, per germline (reference sequence). CDR3 length equals 15 residues. V lost 1 base and J lost 2, with 6 bases in between. CDR3 loop: CASSIGGAGANVLTF. For the CDR3, the DNA is TGTGCCAGTAGTATAGGAGGTGCTGGGGCCAACGTCCTGACTTTC.

The chain joins TRBV4-1 to TRBJ2-1; D may be TRBD2 (6 bases). The V and J ends lost 1 base and 6 bases respectively, with 19 bases between them. Germline loops: CDR1 MGHRA, CDR2 YSYEKL. The CDR3 contains 17 residues. This chain's CDR3 is CASSQVLGDFWGNEQFF. The DNA of the CDR3 is TGCGCCAGCAGCCAAGTGTTGGGGGACTTTTGGGGCAATGAGCAGTTCTTC.

This chain uses TRBV20-1 with TRBJ2-7; 10 nucleotides agree with TRBD2. This CDR3 is built from 15 residues. Germline CDR1 DFQATT, CDR2 SNEGSKA (reference sequence). Losses at the gene ends were 3 bases for V and 0 bases for J; bases not matched to a gene: 5. The CDR3 DNA sequence: TGCAGTGCTAGTGGTAGGACTAGCGGCTCCTACGAGCAGTACTTC. As protein: CSASGRTSGSYEQYF.

The rearrangement uses TRBV5-6 and TRBJ1-2; TRBD1 matches 7 bases. The CDR3 sequence is 15 residues long. Germline lookup yields CDR1 SGHDT and CDR2 YYEEEE. V lost 1 base, J lost 2 bases, and 5 bases stayed unmatched. CDR3 coding DNA: TGTGCCAGCAGCTTGTGGGACAGATTCAACTATGGCTACACCTTC. It is translated as CASSLWDRFNYGYTF. The full variable domain, completed using reference TRBV5-6 and TRBJ1-2, is DAGVTQSPTHLIKTRGQQVTLRCSPKSGHDTVSWYQQALGQGPQFIFQYYEEEERQRGNFPDRFSGHQFPNYSSELNVNALLLGDSALYLCASSLWDRFNYGYTFGSGTRLTVV.

The chain links TRBV14 to TRBJ1-6, with D possibly matching TRBD1 (6 bases). CDR1 is SGHDN and CDR2 is FVKESK in the germline V gene. V gave up 0 bases and J gave up 7 bases, with 13 bases separating them. The CDR3 has 16 amino acids. CDR3 sequence (DNA): TGTGCCAGCAGCCAAGATATAGGGACACCCAATTCACCCCTCCACTTT. Protein sequence: CASSQDIGTPNSPLHF.

The CDR3 sequence: CASSSPGLAFSYEQYF. The CDR3, as DNA: TGCGCCAGCAGCTCTCCGGGACTAGCCTTTTCCTACGAGCAGTACTTC. This chain uses TRBV5-1 with TRBJ2-7; 9 nucleotides agree with TRBD2. Germline assignment: CDR1 SGHRS and CDR2 YFSETQ. With V trimmed by 3 bases and J by 1 base, 8 bases remained unmatched. The CDR3 loop spans 16 amino acids.

V is TRBV5-1 and J is TRBJ2-5, with 10 bases identical to TRBD1. The germline CDR1 and CDR2 sequences are SGHRS and YFSETQ. There are 16 residues in the CDR3. Germline trimming cut 3 bases from V and 5 bases from J; bases unmatched to any gene: 10. As DNA, the CDR3 is TGCGCCAGCAGCTCCCAGCTCCCGACAGGGGGCGAGACCCAGTACTTC. This encodes CASSSQLPTGGETQYF.

This clone was seen just once. V gene TRBV3-1 (or the pseudogene TRBV3-2) combines with J gene TRBJ2-1; 9 bases agree with TRBD2. Per germline, CDR1 LGHDT and CDR2 YNNKEL (reference sequence). The CDR3 length is 13 residues. J lost 10 bases, V lost 7 bases, and 8 bases had no gene match. The DNA of the CDR3 is TGTGCCAGCAAGGTAGCGGGAGAATTGGAGCAGTTCTTC. Its protein is CASKVAGELEQFF.

The table lists this clone with a count of one. The chain links TRBV7-8 to TRBJ1-2; TRBD1 might be the D (6 bases). Germline V CDR1 and CDR2: SGHVS, FQNEAQ. This CDR3 is 16 amino acids long. Trimming removed 1 base from V and 5 bases from J, with 17 bases in between. The CDR3 region is CASSLVQGVPGYGYTF. CDR3 sequence (DNA): TGTGCCAGCAGCTTAGTACAGGGCGTCCCGGGATATGGCTACACCTTC.

V gene TRBV24-1 combines with J gene TRBJ2-4; maybe TRBD1 (6 bases). The CDR3 sequence is 17 residues long. CDR1 and CDR2 from the germline V gene are KGHDR and SFDVKD. With 3 bases removed from V and 0 bases from J, the gap between germline ends came to 14 bases. This chain's CDR3 is CATSDTRGALAKNIQYF. The CDR3 DNA is TGTGCCACCAGTGATACCAGGGGCGCGTTAGCCAAAAACATTCAGTACTTC.

The rearrangement uses TRBV5-1 and TRBJ2-2; D is perhaps TRBD2 (5 bases). Germline CDR1 and CDR2: SGHRS and YFSETQ. V was shortened by 8 bases and J by 7 bases, with 21 bases between the two germline ends. The CDR3 length is 15 residues. The CDR3 spells CASSPRTVGSGELFF. CDR3 nucleotides: TGCGCCAGTTCTCCCCGAACGGTGGGGAGCGGGGAGCTGTTTTTT.

The chain uses TRBV9 and TRBJ2-1, with 8 bases lining up with TRBD2. The germline V gene encodes CDR1 SGDLS and CDR2 YYNGEE. V dropped 5 bases and J dropped 4; count of bases not matched to a gene: 5. This CDR3 region has 14 residues. In nucleotides, the CDR3 is TGTGCCAGCAGTCTTAGCGGGATATACAATGAGCAGTTCTTC. Translated: CASSLSGIYNEQFF.

This clone was observed once. This sequence joins TRBV3-1 (or the pseudogene TRBV3-2) and TRBJ2-7, with D hard to call. This CDR3 contains 12 residues. V dropped 2 bases and J dropped 3 bases, with 5 bases sitting between them. Germline-derived CDR1 and CDR2 are LGHDT and YNNKEL (reference sequence). CDR3 nucleotides: TGTGCCAGCAGCCAAAACTACTACGAGCAGTACTTC. As protein: CASSQNYYEQYF.

The chain combines TRBV21-1 with TRBJ1-1; the table's D call, TRBD1, was not checked against the DNA. TRBV21-1 constitutes a pseudogene. The CDR3 has 15 residues. CDR3 DNA sequence: TGTGCCAGCAGCAAAATACAGGGTAAGTGGACTGAAGCTTTCTTT. It specifies CASSKIQGKWTEAFF.